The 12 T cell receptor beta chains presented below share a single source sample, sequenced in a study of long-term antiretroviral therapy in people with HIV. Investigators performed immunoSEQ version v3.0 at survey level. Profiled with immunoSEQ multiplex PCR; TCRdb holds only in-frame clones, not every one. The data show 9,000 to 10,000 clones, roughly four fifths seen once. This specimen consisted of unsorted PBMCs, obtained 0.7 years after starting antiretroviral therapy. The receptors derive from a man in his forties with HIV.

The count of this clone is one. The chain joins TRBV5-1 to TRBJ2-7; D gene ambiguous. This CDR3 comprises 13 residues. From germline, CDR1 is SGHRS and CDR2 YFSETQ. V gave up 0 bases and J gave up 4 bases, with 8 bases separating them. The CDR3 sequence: CASSLALQYEQYF. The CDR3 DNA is TGCGCCAGCAGCTTGGCCTTACAGTACGAGCAGTACTTC.

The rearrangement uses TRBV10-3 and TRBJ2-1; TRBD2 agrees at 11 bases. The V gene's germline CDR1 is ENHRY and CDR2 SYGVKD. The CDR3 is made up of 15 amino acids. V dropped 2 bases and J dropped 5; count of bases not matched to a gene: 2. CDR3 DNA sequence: TGTGCCATCAGTGAGGGGACTAGCGGCCACAATGAGCAGTTCTTC. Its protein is CAISEGTSGHNEQFF.

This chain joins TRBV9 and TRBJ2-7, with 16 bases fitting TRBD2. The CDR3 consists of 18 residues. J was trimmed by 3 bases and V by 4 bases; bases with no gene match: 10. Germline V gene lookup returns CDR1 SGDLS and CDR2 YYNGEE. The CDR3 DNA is TGTGCCAGCAGCATCCCCGGGACTAGCGGGAGGGATTACTACGAGCAGTACTTC. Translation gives CASSIPGTSGRDYYEQYF.

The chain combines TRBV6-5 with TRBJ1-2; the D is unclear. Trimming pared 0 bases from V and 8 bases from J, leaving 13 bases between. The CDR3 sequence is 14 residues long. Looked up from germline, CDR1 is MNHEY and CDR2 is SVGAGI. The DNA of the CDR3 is TGTGCCAGCAGTTACTCGAACTCCTTGGTCGGCTACACCTTC. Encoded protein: CASSYSNSLVGYTF.

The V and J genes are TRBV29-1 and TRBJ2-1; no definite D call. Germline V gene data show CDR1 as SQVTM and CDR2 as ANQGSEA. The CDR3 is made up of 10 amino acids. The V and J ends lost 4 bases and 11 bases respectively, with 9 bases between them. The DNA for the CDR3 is TGCAGCGTTGGAGAAGAGAAGCAGTTCTTC. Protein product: CSVGEEKQFF.

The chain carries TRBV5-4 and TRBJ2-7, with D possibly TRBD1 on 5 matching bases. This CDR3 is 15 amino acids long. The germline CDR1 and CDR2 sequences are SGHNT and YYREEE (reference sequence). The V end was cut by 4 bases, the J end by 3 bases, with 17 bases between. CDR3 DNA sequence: TGTGCCAGCAGCCAAGAAAGGGGTCAAAACTACGAGCAGTACTTC. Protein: CASSQERGQNYEQYF.

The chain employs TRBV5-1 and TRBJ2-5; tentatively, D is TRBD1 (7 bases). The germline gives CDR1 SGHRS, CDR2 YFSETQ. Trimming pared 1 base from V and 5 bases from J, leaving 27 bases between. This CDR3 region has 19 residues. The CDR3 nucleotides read TGCGCCAGCAGCTTGTGGGGGGATTCCGAAACAGGGGATGGTGAGACCCAGTACTTC. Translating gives CASSLWGDSETGDGETQYF.

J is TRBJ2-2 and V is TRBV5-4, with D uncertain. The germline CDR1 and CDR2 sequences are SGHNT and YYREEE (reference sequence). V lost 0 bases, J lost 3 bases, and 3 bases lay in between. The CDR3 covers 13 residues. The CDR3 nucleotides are TGTGCCAGCAGCTTGGATTACACCGGGGAGCTGTTTTTT. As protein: CASSLDYTGELFF.

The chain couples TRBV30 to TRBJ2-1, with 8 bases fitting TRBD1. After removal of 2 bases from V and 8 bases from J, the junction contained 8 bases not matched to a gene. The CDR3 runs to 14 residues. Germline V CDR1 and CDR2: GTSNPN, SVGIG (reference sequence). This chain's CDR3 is CAWSPLTGADEQFF. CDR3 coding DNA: TGTGCCTGGAGTCCCTTGACAGGGGCGGATGAGCAGTTCTTC.

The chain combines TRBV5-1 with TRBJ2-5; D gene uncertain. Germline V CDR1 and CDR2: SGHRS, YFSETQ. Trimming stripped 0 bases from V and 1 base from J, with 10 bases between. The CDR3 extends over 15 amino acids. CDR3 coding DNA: TGCGCCAGCAGCTTGGGACCGACTGCCCAAGAGACCCAGTACTTC. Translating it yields CASSLGPTAQETQYF.

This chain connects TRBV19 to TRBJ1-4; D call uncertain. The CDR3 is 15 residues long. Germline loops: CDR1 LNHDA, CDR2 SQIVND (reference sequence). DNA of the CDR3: TGTGCAGTAGGCATGGGCGGCGTAAGAGGTGAAAAACTGTTTTTT. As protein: CAVGMGGVRGEKLFF.

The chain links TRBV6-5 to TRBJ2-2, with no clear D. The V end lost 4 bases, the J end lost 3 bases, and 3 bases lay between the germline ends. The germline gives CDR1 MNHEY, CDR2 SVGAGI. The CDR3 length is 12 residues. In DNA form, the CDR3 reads TGTGCCAGCAGTTCGCACACCGGGGAGCTGTTTTTT. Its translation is CASSSHTGELFF.